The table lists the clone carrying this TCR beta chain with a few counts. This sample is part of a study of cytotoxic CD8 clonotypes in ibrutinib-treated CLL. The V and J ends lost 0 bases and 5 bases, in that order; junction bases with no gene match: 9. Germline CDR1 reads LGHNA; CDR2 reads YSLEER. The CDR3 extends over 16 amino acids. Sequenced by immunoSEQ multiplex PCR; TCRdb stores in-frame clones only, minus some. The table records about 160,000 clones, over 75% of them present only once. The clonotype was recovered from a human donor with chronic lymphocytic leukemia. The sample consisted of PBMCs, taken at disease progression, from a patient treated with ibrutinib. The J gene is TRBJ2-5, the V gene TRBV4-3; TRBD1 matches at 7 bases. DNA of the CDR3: TGCGCCAGCAGCCAAGATCGAACAGGGGATTGGGAGACCCAGTACTTC. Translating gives CASSQDRTGDWETQYF.